This T cell receptor beta chain came from a study of blood T cell repertoires in COVID-19. Study as a whole: Samples came from the United States, Italy and Spain, spanning acute and convalescent COVID-19. Nucleic acid was either cDNA or gDNA, and it came from T cells, B-cell-depleted T cells, or PBMCs.

Germline loops: CDR1 SGDLS, CDR2 YYNGEE. V was trimmed by 4 bases and J by 7 bases, leaving 18 bases between them. The CDR3 has 16 residues. Authors' data handling: Reference gene primer amplification gave nucleated cell count estimates. Here immunoSEQ multiplex PCR was the method, and the copy in TCRdb shows in-frame clones only, minus some. The DNA gave D and trimming, while V, J and clone size come from that table. The sample lists approximately 50,000 clones; approximately 90% were seen once. The sample was peripheral blood. The chain combines TRBV9 with TRBJ1-6, with TRBD1 as a possible D gene (5 bases). The receptor was derived from a man aged 65 to 79 with acute or convalescent COVID-19. This CDR3 is CASSTQGSKGNSPLHF. The CDR3 DNA sequence: TGTGCCAGCAGCACACAAGGTTCTAAGGGGAATTCACCCCTCCACTTT.